This T cell receptor beta chain was recovered during a study of shared clonotypes between healthy human individuals (dated by TCRdb to about 2020). With regard to the full study: A couple of women and three men aged 18 to 49 years were included in the cohort. Per donor, three plates each were used for CD4 naive and CD4 memory, two for CD8 naive, and one for CD8 memory. Blood TCR repertoires of five healthy adults were deeply sequenced to estimate repertoire size and the extent of clonotype sharing between individuals. To increase sequencing depth and limit assay-specific biases, different laboratories used diverse techniques to prepare libraries and sequence TCR repertoires. Each donor's leukapheresis produced roughly between roughly 0.85 and 9.5 billion PBMCs.

Worth noting for this clone: It has no known antigen specificity. The sample holds no much larger clone one base away, and base qualities are not on file.

TCR CDR3 regions were amplified from genomic DNA by multiplex PCR using the deep immunoSEQ assay. Genomic DNA extracted from each cell subset was distributed evenly over all wells of several immunoSEQ 96-well plates, and each plate served as one replicate. For sorted subsets, approximately 210 ng genomic DNA, equal to 25,000 to 35,000 T cell genomes, was loaded into each replicate PCR. Purified libraries were quantified with a Qubit 3.0 fluorometer, sized on a Bioanalyzer 2100, and re-quantified with the KAPA Library Quantification kit. Every immunoSEQ 96-well plate was sequenced on a dedicated single-read 150-cycle Illumina NextSeq 550 flow cell. From the authors' description of their analysis: Because the immunoSEQ output held only junctional sequences and lacked quality scores, the filtering could not match the filtering applied to full-length reads. To assign V/J genes and CDR3, sequences were annotated against IMGT germline references using PyIR, a Python wrapper for IgBLAST v1.9. Reads with weak V/J assignments (E-value above 1e-6), missing CDR3, stop codons, out-of-frame junctions, or ambiguous translated residues were removed. V3J clonotypes were defined by identical inferred V gene, J gene, and CDR3 amino acid sequence. Percentage overlap between repertoires was computed as shared unique clonotypes divided by the size of the smaller repertoire. Three approaches were used to assess repertoire richness: RTK rarefaction, the Chao1 estimator, and Recon v2.1 estimates of unobserved clonotypes. For all TCRbeta clonotypes obtained by the gDNA method from a handful of donors, generation probabilities were computed with OLGA. TCRdb carries this immuneACCESS record with in-frame sequences only. Its versions omit some clonotypes, under half of them owing to an unresolved V gene in the studies checked, with the rest unexplained. The V and J calls and clone size come from that table; D and trimming were worked out from the DNA. The sample table shows a few hundred thousand clones, and around 97% are seen once. Clones ranked in the top ten supply 0.057% of the sample.

Via the germline V gene, CDR1 is SGDLS and CDR2 YYNGEE. The cysteine opens and the phenylalanine closes a CDR3 of 17 amino acids. Just CDR3 DNA is preserved here, 51 bases in frame from base 1. Trimming leaves V shorter by 4 bases and J shorter by 1 base, with the junction holding 9 bases beyond the gene matches. The donors were healthy, HIV-negative adults with no recently reported acute infections or vaccinations. Every donor was a Caucasian adult residing in Nashville, Tennessee, USA. CD4+ T cells were enriched by magnetic negative selection; naive cells were then positively selected on CD45RA, and the negative fraction formed the memory subset. After blood collection by leukapheresis, PBMCs were isolated using Ficoll-Histopaque density gradient centrifugation and then cryopreserved in the vapor phase of liquid nitrogen. Purity and quantity of every magnetically sorted T cell population were checked by analytical flow cytometry. Genomic DNA was isolated from every sorted fraction and measured by UV absorbance on a Nanodrop 2000c.

Study-level results and caveats: Pairwise subsampling led to the expectation that sequencing depth would affect the degree of clonotype sharing among donors. Larger estimated clonotype richness was generally found for naive subsets than for memory subsets. Higher generation probabilities were observed for clonotypes shared by all four sorted-subset donors than for non-shared clonotypes. Rarefaction of sorted-subset datasets indicated incomplete sequencing despite the large sequencing depth. Because the study included only a small number of donors, the genetic and exposure-history diversity represented was limited. Roughly 5% of naive CD4, roughly 3.5% of naive CD8, about 2.5% of memory CD4, and 0.4% of memory CD8 clonotypes were shared across several donors. Sampling was restricted to blood, and TCR repertoires in tissues likely differ from the TCR repertoires found in blood.

Sequences were obtained from naive CD4+ T cells sorted from blood. Reading the label with the study, this specimen's cell subset or site is: CD45RA+ positively selected. This sequence was found in a woman younger than 45 in good health. The receptor chain draws on TRBV9 and TRBJ2-5; 11 bases in the middle match TRBD2. The DNA sequence follows: TGTGCCAGCAGCAGAGGGGGGACTAGCGGCTTCCAAGAGACCCAGTACTTC. Its translation reads: CASSRGGTSGFQETQYF. Where the CDR3 stops, the reference TRBV9 and TRBJ2-5 genes take over; the full variable domain is DSGVTQTPKHLITATGQRVTLRCSPRSGDLSVYWYQQSLDQGLQFLIQYYNGEERAKGNILERFSAQQFPDLHSELNLSSLELGDSALYFCASSRGGTSGFQETQYFGPGTRLLVL.